The T cell receptor beta chain under discussion was sequenced for a study of immune evolution from preneoplasia to lung adenocarcinoma. The V gene lost 6 bases and the J gene lost 0 bases, with 4 bases spanning the gap. The CDR3 has 12 residues. Germline CDR1 reads MDHEN; CDR2 reads SYDVKM. Sequencing was performed with immunoSEQ multiplex PCR; in TCRdb, only in-frame clones are kept and a portion is missing. Of around 16,000 clones listed, 80% to 90% were seen once; the top ten hold approximately 2.8%. The chain joins TRBV28 to TRBJ2-3, with D unresolved. The material sequenced was FFPE invasive lung adenocarcinoma tissue. The TCR sequence derives from a person aged 65-85 years with invasive lung adenocarcinoma. CDR3 coding DNA: TGTGCCAGCAGAGGCAGCACAGATACGCAGTATTTT. Translated: CASRGSTDTQYF.